What follows describes a single T cell receptor beta chain. This entry is derived from a study of blood T cell repertoires in COVID-19. Study information: Nucleic acid was either cDNA or gDNA, and it came from T cells, B-cell-depleted T cells, or PBMCs.

V was pared by 5 bases and J by 11 bases, with 6 bases of the junction left unmatched. Germline-derived CDR1 and CDR2 are SGHTA and FQGNSA. The CDR3 totals 12 residues. Produced via immunoSEQ multiplex PCR; TCRdb's table is partial and in-frame only. The repertoire consists of more than 150,000 clones, with approximately 80% occurring once and the leading ten covering nearly 8%. Cohort assignment relied on participant-reported clinical history. Resolution of symptoms, clearance, or two negative PCRs was present in recovered Cohort 3 donors. The TCR sequence derives from a woman in her forties or fifties who had recovered from COVID-19. The chain has TRBV7-2 and TRBJ2-4; 7 positions agree with TRBD1. Material: PBMCs or T cells enriched from blood (not recorded which). CDR3 sequence: CASSTQTGLQYF. The CDR3 region has the DNA TGTGCCAGCAGCACCCAGACAGGGCTTCAGTACTTC.